Sequencing of this T cell receptor beta chain was carried out in a study of T cells expressing NK-cell markers. TCRdb processed the 5' RACE reads again and assigns one entry to each CDR3 protein, with no DNA. The ten top clones account for around 5.2%, within a sample of a few hundred thousand distinct CDR3 sequences. Per the germline V gene, CDR1 is SGHTA and CDR2 is FQGNSA. CDR3 length equals 14 residues. The source of this sequence is a man aged 18-75 years in good health. Input material: blood T cells: a sorted CD56 or NKG2C T cell subset, CD4+ or CD8+ T cells, or bulk PBMC T cells (not recorded which). The rearrangement joins TRBV7-2 to TRBJ2-7; the TRBD1 assignment by TCRdb is unverifiable without DNA. The CDR3 reads CASTPSGNSYEQYF.